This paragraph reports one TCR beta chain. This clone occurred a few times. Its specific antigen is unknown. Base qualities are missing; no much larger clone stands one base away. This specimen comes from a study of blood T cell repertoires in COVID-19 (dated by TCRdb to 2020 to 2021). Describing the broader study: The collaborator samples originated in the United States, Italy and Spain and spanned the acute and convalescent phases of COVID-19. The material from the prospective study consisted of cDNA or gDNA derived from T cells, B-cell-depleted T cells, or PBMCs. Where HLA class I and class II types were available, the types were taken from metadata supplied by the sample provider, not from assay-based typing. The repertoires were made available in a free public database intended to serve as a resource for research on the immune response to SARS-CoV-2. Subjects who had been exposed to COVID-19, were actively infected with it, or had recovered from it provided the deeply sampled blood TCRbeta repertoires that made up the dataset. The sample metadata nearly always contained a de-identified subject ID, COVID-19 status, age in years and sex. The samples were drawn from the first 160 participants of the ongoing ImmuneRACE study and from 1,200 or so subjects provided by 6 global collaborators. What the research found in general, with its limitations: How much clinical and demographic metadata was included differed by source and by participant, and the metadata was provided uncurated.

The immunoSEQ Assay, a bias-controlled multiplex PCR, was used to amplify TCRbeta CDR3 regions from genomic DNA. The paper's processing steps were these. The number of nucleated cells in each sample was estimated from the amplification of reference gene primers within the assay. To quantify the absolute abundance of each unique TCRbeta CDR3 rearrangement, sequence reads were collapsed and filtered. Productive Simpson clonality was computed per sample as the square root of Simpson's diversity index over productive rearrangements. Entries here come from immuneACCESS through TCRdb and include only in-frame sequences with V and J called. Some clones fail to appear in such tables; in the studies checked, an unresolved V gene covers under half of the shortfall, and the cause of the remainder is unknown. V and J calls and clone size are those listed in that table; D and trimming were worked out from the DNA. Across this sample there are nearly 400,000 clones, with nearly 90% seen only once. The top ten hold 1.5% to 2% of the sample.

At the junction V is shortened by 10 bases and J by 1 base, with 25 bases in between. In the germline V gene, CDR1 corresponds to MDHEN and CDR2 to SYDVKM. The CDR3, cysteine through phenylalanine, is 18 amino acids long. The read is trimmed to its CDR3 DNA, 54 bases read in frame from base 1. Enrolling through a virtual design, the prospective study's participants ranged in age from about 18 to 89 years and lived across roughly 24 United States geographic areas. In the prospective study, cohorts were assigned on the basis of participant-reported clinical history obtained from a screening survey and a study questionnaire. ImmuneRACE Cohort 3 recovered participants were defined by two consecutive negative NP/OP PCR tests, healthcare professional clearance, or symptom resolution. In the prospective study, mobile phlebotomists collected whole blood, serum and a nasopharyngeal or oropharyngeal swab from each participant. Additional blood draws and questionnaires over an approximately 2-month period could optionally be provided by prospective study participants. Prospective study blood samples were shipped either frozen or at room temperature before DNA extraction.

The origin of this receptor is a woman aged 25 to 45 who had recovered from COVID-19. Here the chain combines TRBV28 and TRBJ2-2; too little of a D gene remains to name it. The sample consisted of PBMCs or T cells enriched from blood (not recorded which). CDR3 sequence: CATSRPQYAELNTGELFF. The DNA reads TGTGCCACCAGCCGACCTCAGTACGCGGAATTGAACACCGGGGAGCTGTTTTTT.